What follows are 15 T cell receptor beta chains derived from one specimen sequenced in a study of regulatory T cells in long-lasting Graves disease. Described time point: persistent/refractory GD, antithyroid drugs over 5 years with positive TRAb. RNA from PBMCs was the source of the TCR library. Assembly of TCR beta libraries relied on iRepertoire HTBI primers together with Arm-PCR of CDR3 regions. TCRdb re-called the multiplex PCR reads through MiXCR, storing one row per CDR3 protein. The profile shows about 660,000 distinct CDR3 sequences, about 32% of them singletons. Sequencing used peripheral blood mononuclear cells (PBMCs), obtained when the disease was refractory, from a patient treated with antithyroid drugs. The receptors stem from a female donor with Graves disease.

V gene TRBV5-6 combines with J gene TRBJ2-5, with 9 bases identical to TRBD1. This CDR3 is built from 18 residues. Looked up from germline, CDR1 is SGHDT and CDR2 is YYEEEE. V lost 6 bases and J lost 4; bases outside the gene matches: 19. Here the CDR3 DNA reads TGTGCCAGCACCACCCCCCAGCCCGGGACAGGGTCGGGAGAGACCCAGTACTTC. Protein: CASTTPQPGTGSGETQYF.

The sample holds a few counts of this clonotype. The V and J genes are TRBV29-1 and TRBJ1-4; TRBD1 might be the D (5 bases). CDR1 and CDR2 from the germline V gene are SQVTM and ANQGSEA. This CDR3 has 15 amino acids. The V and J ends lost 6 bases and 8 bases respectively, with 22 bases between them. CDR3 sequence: CSVALWGEGREKLFF. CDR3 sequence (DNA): TGCAGCGTCGCGTTGTGGGGGGAAGGGAGGGAAAAACTGTTTTTT.

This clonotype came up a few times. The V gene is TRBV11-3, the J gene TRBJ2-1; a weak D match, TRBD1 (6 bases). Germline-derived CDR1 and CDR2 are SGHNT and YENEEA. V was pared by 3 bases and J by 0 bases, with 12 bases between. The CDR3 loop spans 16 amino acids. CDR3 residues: CASSFAAGVSYNEQFF. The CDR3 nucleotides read TGTGCCAGCAGCTTCGCCGCAGGGGTCTCCTACAATGAGCAGTTCTTC.

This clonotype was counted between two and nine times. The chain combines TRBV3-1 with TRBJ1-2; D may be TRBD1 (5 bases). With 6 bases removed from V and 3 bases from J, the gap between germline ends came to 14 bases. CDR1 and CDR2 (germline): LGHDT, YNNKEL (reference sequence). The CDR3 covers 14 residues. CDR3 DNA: TGTGCCAGCAGTGGGACCCCAGGAGACTATGGCTACACCTTC. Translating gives CASSGTPGDYGYTF.

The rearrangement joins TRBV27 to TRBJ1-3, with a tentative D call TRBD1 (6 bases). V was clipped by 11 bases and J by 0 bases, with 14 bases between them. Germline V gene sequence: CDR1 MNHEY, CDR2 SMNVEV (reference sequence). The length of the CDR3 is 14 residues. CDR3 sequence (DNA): TGTGCCGTACACAGGGTGTTCTCTGGAAACACCATATATTTT. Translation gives CAVHRVFSGNTIYF.

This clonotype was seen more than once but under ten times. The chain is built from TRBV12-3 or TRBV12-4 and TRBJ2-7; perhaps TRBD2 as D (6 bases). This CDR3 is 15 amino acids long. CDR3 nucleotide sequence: TGTGTCCCTTCCGATTTGCCGGGAGACTCCTACGAGCAGTACTTC. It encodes CVPSDLPGDSYEQYF.

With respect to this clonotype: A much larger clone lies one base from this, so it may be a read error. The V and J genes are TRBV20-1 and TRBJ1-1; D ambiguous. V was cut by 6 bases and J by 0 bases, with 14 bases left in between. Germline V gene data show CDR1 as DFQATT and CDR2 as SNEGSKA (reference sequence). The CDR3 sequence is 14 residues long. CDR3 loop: CSASREWLNTEAFF. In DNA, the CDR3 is TGCAGTGCAAGTAGGGAGTGGTTGAACACTGAAGCTTTCTTT.

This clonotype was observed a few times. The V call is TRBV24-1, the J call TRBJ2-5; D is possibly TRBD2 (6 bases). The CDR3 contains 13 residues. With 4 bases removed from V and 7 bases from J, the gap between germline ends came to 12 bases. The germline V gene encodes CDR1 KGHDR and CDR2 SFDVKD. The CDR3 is CATSEPGSGTQYF. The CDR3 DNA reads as TGTGCCACCAGTGAACCCGGGAGCGGGACCCAGTACTTC.

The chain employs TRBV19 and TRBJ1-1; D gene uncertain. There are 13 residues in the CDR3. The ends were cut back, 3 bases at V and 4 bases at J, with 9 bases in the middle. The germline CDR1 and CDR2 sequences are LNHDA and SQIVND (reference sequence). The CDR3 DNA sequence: TGTGCCAGTAGTATCTGGTTCCTCACTGAAGCTTTCTTT. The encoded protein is CASSIWFLTEAFF. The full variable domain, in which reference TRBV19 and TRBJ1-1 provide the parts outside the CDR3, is DGGITQSPKYLFRKEGQNVTLSCEQNLNHDAMYWYRQDPGQGLRLIYYSQIVNDFQKGDIAEGYSVSREKKESFPLTVTSAQKNPTAFYLCASSIWFLTEAFFGQGTRLTVV.

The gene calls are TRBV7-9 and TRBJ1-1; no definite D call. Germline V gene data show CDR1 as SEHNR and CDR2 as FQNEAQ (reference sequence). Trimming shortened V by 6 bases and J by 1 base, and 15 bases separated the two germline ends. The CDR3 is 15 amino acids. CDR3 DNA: TGTGCCAGCAGATCCAGGCAGCAGCCGAACACTGAAGCTTTCTTT. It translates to CASRSRQQPNTEAFF.

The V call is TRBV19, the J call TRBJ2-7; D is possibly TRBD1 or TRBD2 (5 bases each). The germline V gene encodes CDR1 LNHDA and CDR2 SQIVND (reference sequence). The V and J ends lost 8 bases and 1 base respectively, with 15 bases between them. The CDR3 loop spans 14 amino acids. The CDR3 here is CASGRGTGSYEQYF. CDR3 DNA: TGTGCCAGTGGTAGAGGGACGGGTTCCTACGAGCAGTACTTC.

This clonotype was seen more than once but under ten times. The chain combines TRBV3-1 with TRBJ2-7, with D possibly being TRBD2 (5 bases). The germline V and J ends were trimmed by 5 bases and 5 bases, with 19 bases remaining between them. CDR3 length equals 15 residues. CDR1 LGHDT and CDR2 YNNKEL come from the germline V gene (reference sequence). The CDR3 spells CASSALTGLLNEQYF. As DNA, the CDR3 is TGTGCCAGCAGCGCATTGACGGGATTATTGAACGAGCAGTACTTC.

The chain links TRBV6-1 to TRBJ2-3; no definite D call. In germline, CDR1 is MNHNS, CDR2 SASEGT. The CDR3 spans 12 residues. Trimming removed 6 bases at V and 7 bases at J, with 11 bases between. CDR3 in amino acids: CASSPNYYTQYF. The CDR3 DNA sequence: TGTGCCAGCAGCCCCAACTATTATACGCAGTATTTT.

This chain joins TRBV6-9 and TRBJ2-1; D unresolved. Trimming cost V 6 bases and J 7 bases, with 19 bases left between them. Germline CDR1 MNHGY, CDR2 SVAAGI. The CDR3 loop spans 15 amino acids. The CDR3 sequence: CASRRTFDVGNEQFF. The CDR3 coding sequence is TGTGCCAGCAGGAGAACGTTTGATGTGGGGAATGAGCAGTTCTTC.

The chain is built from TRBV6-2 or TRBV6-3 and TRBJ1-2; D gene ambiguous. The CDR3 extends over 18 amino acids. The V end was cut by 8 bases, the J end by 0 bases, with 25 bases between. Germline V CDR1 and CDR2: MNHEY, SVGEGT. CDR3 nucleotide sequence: TGTGCCAGCGGTGCCCTATACTACAGCAGCCAAACTAACTATGGCTACACCTTC. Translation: CASGALYYSSQTNYGYTF.